Listed below are T cell receptor beta chains from one sample, sequenced in a study of technical replicates of blood from several donors. Data came from immunoSEQ multiplex PCR; TCRdb stores just in-frame clones and leaves some out. The data contain around 69,000 clones, roughly 88% of them seen just once; the ten biggest clones take up 3.5% to 5%. Sequencing was done on a sample of PBMCs. These receptors were obtained from a human donor in good health. Some clones in this sample may be carry-over from other donors' samples. The CDR3 runs from the conserved cysteine through the conserved F or W. The D gene is left open where the match is weak. Clone size is not always given. Where it is, it says once, few, many or a class for expanded clones.

size,D,J,V,DNA,CDR3
-,TRBD2,TRBJ2-7,TRBV5-1,TGCGCCAGCAGCCCCGGGACTAGCGGGACCGAGCAGTACTTC,CASSPGTSGTEQYF
-,-,TRBJ1-6,TRBV7-9,TGTGCCAGCAGCCCTAGCGGACAAGGAAATTCACCCCTCCACTTT,CASSPSGQGNSPLHF
-,TRBD1,TRBJ2-7,TRBV7-9,TGTGCCAGCAGCTTTCTCAACCCGGACAGGGGACATGAGCAGTACTTC,CASSFLNPDRGHEQYF
-,TRBD1,TRBJ1-4,TRBV7-9,TGTGCCAGCAGCTCAACAGGGGTTGGGGAAAAACTGTTTTTT,CASSSTGVGEKLFF
-,-,TRBJ1-2,TRBV7-6,TGTGCCAGCAGCCCCTGGGACATAGTGAGTGGCTACACCTTC,CASSPWDIVSGYTF
-,TRBD1,TRBJ2-7,TRBV6-1,TGTGCCAGCAGAGAACCTCGACAGGGGAACCTCTTCTACGAGCAGTACTTC,CASREPRQGNLFYEQYF
-,TRBD2,TRBJ2-1,TRBV10-3,TGTGCCATCAGTGAGGGGGCTAGCGGGGGGGTTAGTCAGCAGTTCTTC,CAISEGASGGVSQQFF
-,TRBD1,TRBJ1-3,TRBV11-2,TGTGCCAGCAGCTTAGACGGGAGGGGGCACCTCTCTGGAAACACCATATATTTT,CASSLDGRGHLSGNTIYF
-,-,TRBJ2-7,TRBV19,TGTGCCAGTAGTGAACAGGGTTACGAGCAGTACTTC,CASSEQGYEQYF
-,-,TRBJ1-1,TRBV7-7,TGTGCCAGCAGCTTAGGTGACATCGGAGGGGGGGAGAACACTGAAGCTTTCTTT,CASSLGDIGGGENTEAFF
-,-,TRBJ1-5,TRBV9,TGTGCCAGCAGCCAAGGCAGGGGCGACAATCAGCCCCAGCATTTT,CASSQGRGDNQPQHF
-,-,TRBJ2-7,TRBV21-1,TGTGCCAGCAGCAATTTCCAGAACCCCCCTAGCGTATCCTACGAGCAGTACTTC,CASSNFQNPPSVSYEQYF
-,TRBD2,TRBJ2-1,TRBV9,TGTGCCAGCAGCGTAGGTAGCGGGAGTGGAAATGAGCAGTTCTTC,CASSVGSGSGNEQFF
-,-,TRBJ2-3,TRBV5-4,TGTGCCAGCAGCGCGCGGCCTGCGATTACGCAGTATTTT,CASSARPAITQYF
-,TRBD2,TRBJ2-1,TRBV9,TGTGCCAGCAGCGTAGGAGCGGGAGGGCCCGGGGAGCAGTTCTTC,CASSVGAGGPGEQFF
-,TRBD1,TRBJ1-3,TRBV30,TGTGCCTGGATCAGGGGGGCTAACACCATATATTTT,CAWIRGANTIYF
-,TRBD1,TRBJ1-5,TRBV30,TGTGCCTGGAGTGGACAGGGTGTTCAGCCCCAGCATTTT,CAWSGQGVQPQHF
-,TRBD2,TRBJ2-1,TRBV11-1,TGTGCCAGCAGCCCACCTAGCGGAAAGTACAATGAGCAGTTCTTC,CASSPPSGKYNEQFF
-,-,TRBJ2-7,TRBV29-1,TGCAGCGTGGCCCTGGCTGGCTACGAGCAGTACTTC,CSVALAGYEQYF
once,-,TRBJ1-1,TRBV2,TGTGCCACCCTCCGGGAGGTGAACACTGAAGCTTTCTTT,CATLREVNTEAFF
-,TRBD2,TRBJ2-1,TRBV7-9,TGTGCCAGCAGCCCAGGGACTAGCGGCAATGAGCAGTTCTTC,CASSPGTSGNEQFF
-,TRBD1,TRBJ1-2,TRBV9,TGTGCCAGCAGCCATCCTCGGACAGGGGGCTATGGCTACACCTTC,CASSHPRTGGYGYTF
-,-,TRBJ1-1,TRBV29-1,TGCAGCGTTGAGATGGGCCAATGGAGGACTGAAGCTTTCTTT,CSVEMGQWRTEAFF
-,-,TRBJ1-5,TRBV15,TGTGCCACCAGCAGAGAGAGAGGGAACAAGGAGGCTTATAGCAATCAGCCCCAGCATTTT,CATSRERGNKEAYSNQPQHF
-,TRBD2,TRBJ2-7,TRBV13,TGTGCCAGCAGCTCCCTTGGGGGGGCCTACGAGCAGTACTTC,CASSSLGGAYEQYF
-,-,TRBJ2-7,TRBV7-2,TGTGCCAGCAGCTTAGTAGGTCAGACTTACGAGCAGTACTTC,CASSLVGQTYEQYF
-,TRBD1,TRBJ2-7,TRBV5-1,TGCGCCAGCAGCTCGGGGACAGGGGGTATCTCCTACGAGCAGTACTTC,CASSSGTGGISYEQYF
-,-,TRBJ2-1,TRBV6-5,TGTGCCAGCAGTTACTCGAGTAGCATTGAGCAGTTCTTC,CASSYSSSIEQFF
once,-,TRBJ2-3,TRBV2,TGTGCCAGCAGTGACGTCGGGGTTGGGACAGATACGCAGTATTTT,CASSDVGVGTDTQYF
once,-,TRBJ2-5,TRBV7-8,TGTGCCAGCAGCTTAAGACAGAAAGAGACCCAGTACTTC,CASSLRQKETQYF
-,TRBD1,TRBJ2-1,TRBV29-1,TGCAGCGTTTGGGACAGGGGGGGAGATAATGAGCAGTTCTTC,CSVWDRGGDNEQFF
-,TRBD2,TRBJ2-3,TRBV5-4,TGTGCCAGCACCTCCCCCGGGGGGGACACAGATACGCAGTATTTT,CASTSPGGDTDTQYF
-,-,TRBJ2-7,TRBV27,TGTGCCAGCAGTTTATTAGAGGGCTACGAGCAGTACTTC,CASSLLEGYEQYF
-,-,TRBJ2-2,TRBV6-5,TGTGCCAGCAGTTACTCGGCGCGGGTGTACACCGGGGAGCTGTTTTTT,CASSYSARVYTGELFF
-,TRBD1,TRBJ2-5,TRBV7-3,TGTGCCAGCAGCTTAACAGTAGGACAGGGGGCGGAGACCCAGTACTTC,CASSLTVGQGAETQYF
-,TRBD2,TRBJ2-1,TRBV4-3,TGCGCCAGCAGCCCTCTAGCGGGAGGGACGGGTAATGAGCAGTTCTTC,CASSPLAGGTGNEQFF
-,-,TRBJ1-1,TRBV29-1,TGCAGCGTTGGTGTTCTCGGGGGCACTGAAGCTTTCTTT,CSVGVLGGTEAFF
-,TRBD2,TRBJ2-2,TRBV4-2,TGTGCCAGCAGCCAAGCTGCTAGCGGAAACACCGGGGAGCTGTTTTTT,CASSQAASGNTGELFF
-,-,TRBJ1-3,TRBV5-1,TGCGCCAGCAGCTTGAGGGGTGGGGGCGAAAACTCTGGAAACACCATATATTTT,CASSLRGGGENSGNTIYF
-,-,TRBJ1-1,TRBV2,TGTGCCAGCAGAGACCCGGGACTGATCACTGAAGCTTTCTTT,CASRDPGLITEAFF
-,-,TRBJ1-1,TRBV6-1,TGTGCCAGCAGCAAAGAGGGAGTCACTGAAGCTTTCTTT,CASSKEGVTEAFF
-,TRBD1,TRBJ1-1,TRBV7-2,TGTGCCAGCAGCAAGGGACAGGGGGGCACTGAAGCTTTCTTT,CASSKGQGGTEAFF
once,-,TRBJ1-2,TRBV7-2,TGTGCCAGCAGCTTAGGACAGAACTATGGCTACACCTTC,CASSLGQNYGYTF
-,TRBD2,TRBJ2-2,TRBV6-5,TGTGCCAGCACTCGACTAGCCCGGATCGGGGAGCTGTTTTTT,CASTRLARIGELFF
-,-,TRBJ1-1,TRBV19,TGTGCCAGTAGTTTTAACACGAACACTGAAGCTTTCTTT,CASSFNTNTEAFF
-,TRBD2,TRBJ2-2,TRBV7-9,TGTGCCAGCAGCCTAACTAGCGGACGGAACACCGGGGAGCTGTTTTTT,CASSLTSGRNTGELFF
-,-,TRBJ2-3,TRBV20-1,TGCAGTGCTAGAGAAAGGGAGACGCAGTATTTT,CSARERETQYF
-,-,TRBJ2-7,TRBV6-1,TGTGCCACACGGGCGGGGCCTACCTACGAGCAGTACTTC,CATRAGPTYEQYF
once,-,TRBJ1-3,TRBV9,TGTGCCAGCAGCTTTCTCTCTGGAAACACCATATATTTT,CASSFLSGNTIYF
-,-,TRBJ2-3,TRBV4-2,TGTGCCAGCAGCCAAGGACTAGAGGCAGATACGCAGTATTTT,CASSQGLEADTQYF
-,TRBD1,TRBJ1-2,TRBV27,TGTGCCAGCAGTTGGGGACAGGGGGCTCCAGGGGGCTACACCTTC,CASSWGQGAPGGYTF
-,-,TRBJ2-1,TRBV4-2,TGTGCCAGCAGCCAAGTACTCTACAATGAGCAGTTCTTC,CASSQVLYNEQFF
-,-,TRBJ1-1,TRBV19,TGTGCCAGTAGTATAGAACAGAACACTGAAGCTTTCTTT,CASSIEQNTEAFF